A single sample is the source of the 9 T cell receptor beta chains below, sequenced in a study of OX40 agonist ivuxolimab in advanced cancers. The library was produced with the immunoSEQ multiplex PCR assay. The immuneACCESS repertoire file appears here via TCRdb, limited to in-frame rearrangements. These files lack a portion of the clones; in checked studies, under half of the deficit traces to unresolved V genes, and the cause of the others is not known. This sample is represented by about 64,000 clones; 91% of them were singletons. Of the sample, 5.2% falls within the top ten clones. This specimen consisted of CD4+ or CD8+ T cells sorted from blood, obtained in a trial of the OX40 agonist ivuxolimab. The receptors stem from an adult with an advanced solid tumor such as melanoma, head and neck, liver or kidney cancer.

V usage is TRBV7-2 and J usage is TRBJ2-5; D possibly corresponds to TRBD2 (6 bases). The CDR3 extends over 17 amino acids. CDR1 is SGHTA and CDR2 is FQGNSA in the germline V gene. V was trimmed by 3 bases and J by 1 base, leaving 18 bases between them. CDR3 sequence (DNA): TGTGCCAGCAGCTTCTCCGCGTGGGTGGGAGGCCAAGAGACCCAGTACTTC. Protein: CASSFSAWVGGQETQYF. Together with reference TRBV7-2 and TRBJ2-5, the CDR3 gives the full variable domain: GAGVSQSPSNKVTEKGKDVELRCDPISGHTALYWYRQSLGQGLEFLIYFQGNSAPDKSGLPSDRFSAERTGGSVSTLTIQRTQQEDSAVYLCASSFSAWVGGQETQYFGPGTRLLVL.

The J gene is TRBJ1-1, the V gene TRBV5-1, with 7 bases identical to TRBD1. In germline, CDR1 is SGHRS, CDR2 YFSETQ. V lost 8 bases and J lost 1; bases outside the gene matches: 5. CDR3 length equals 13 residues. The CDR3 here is CASVQGPNTEAFF. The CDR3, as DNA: TGCGCCAGTGTACAGGGGCCGAACACTGAAGCTTTCTTT.

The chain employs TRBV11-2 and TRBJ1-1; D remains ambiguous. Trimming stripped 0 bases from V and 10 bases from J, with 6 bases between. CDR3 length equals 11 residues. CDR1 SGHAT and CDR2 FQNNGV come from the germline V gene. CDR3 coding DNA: TGTGCCAGCAGCTTAGAGGGAAGAGCTTTCTTT. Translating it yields CASSLEGRAFF.

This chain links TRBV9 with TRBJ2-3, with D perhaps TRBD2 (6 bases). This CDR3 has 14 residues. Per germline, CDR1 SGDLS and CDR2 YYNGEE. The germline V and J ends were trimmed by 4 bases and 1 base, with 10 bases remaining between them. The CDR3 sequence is CASSPGGGTDTQYF. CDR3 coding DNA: TGTGCCAGCAGCCCTGGAGGGGGCACAGATACGCAGTATTTT.

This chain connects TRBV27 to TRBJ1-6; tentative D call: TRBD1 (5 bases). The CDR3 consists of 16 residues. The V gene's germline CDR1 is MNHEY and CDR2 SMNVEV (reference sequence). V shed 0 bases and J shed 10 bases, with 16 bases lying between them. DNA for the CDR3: TGTGCCAGCAGTTTATCCCTACCCCGACAGCTATCACCCCTCCACTTT. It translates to CASSLSLPRQLSPLHF.

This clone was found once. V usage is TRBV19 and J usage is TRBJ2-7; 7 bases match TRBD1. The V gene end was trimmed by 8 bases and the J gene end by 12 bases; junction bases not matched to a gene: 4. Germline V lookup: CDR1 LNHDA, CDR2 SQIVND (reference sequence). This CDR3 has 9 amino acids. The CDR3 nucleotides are TGTGCCAGTGGCTACAGGGGGTACTTC. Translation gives CASGYRGYF.

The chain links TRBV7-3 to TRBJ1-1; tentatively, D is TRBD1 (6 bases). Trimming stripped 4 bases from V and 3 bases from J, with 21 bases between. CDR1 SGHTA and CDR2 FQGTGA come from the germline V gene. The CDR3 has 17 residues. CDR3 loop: CASSSPRDTPMDTEAFF. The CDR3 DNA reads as TGTGCCAGCAGCTCTCCACGGGACACCCCAATGGACACTGAAGCTTTCTTT.

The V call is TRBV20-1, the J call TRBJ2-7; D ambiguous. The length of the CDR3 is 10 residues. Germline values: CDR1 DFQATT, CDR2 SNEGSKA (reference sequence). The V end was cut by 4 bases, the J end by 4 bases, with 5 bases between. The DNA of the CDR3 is TGCAGTGCTAAGAGTTACGAGCAGTACTTC. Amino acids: CSAKSYEQYF.

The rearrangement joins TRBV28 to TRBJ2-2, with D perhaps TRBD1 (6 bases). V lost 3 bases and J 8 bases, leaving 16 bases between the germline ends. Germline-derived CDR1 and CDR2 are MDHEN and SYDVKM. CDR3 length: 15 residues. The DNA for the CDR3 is TGTGCCAGCAGTTTGTTCCAGGGGCCTCGAGGGGAGCTGTTTTTT. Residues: CASSLFQGPRGELFF.